A single T cell receptor beta chain is shown here with its context. Antigen: not known. Deletions cut 3 bases from V and 2 bases from J, with 19 bases between. Germline CDR1 reads DFQATT; CDR2 reads SNEGSKA (reference sequence). The CDR3 consists of 16 residues. Prepared TCR beta cDNA libraries contained unique molecular identifiers. There were roughly 0.95 to 10 million T cells, and about 500,000 cDNA molecules came from them. TCRdb called the PCR reads again in MiXCR, with one record for every CDR3 protein. The sample includes about 800,000 distinct CDR3 sequences, 25% to 30% of them seen just once. This sample was taken from a study of post-analysis software for immune sequencing data. Study background: The study covered relapsing-remitting, secondary progressive and progressive-relapsing courses of multiple sclerosis.

Study-wide results and caveats: When the samples were clustered directly with F measure, those that had been prepared in the same batch showed strong co-clustering. The five TRBV segments detected at higher frequency in patients than in controls included TRBV5-6, TRBV5-1 and TRBV20-1. Multiple sclerosis patients had significantly lower normalized Chao1 diversity than controls.

This TCR was sampled from a girl aged 10 to 17 with multiple sclerosis. This sequence joins TRBV20-1 and TRBJ1-2; D is undetermined. Sequenced: blood. The CDR3 loop reads CSARVQRPPGNYGYTF. The CDR3 coding sequence is TGCAGTGCTAGGGTACAAAGGCCCCCAGGCAACTATGGCTACACCTTC.